This T cell receptor beta chain was identified during a study of blood T cell repertoires in COVID-19. Study context: Samples of COVID-19 (acute and convalescent) were obtained from the United States, Italy and Spain. Sources were T cells, B-cell-depleted T cells, or PBMCs; the material itself was cDNA or gDNA.

The length of the CDR3 is 14 residues. In germline, CDR1 is MNHEY, CDR2 SVGAGI. V lost 2 bases and J lost 4, with 10 bases in between. Exposed study participants had met a COVID-19 case within 2 weeks before entry. Source study methods: Amplification of reference gene primers provided the estimated nucleated cell counts. The repertoire was sequenced with immunoSEQ multiplex PCR; TCRdb's copy has only in-frame clones and lacks some. V and J calls plus clone size are reproduced from that table; the DNA served to infer D and trimming. The top ten hold around 1.8% of the sample, which has fewer than 350,000 clones, about 85% seen once.

The TCR comes from a woman under 40 who had been exposed to COVID-19. The sample comprised PBMCs or T cells enriched from blood (not recorded which). This chain uses TRBV6-5 with TRBJ2-3; TRBD2 is a possible D gene (5 bases). CDR3 DNA: TGTGCCAGCAGTTACGTTGGGCGGGCAGATACGCAGTATTTT. Its translation: CASSYVGRADTQYF.